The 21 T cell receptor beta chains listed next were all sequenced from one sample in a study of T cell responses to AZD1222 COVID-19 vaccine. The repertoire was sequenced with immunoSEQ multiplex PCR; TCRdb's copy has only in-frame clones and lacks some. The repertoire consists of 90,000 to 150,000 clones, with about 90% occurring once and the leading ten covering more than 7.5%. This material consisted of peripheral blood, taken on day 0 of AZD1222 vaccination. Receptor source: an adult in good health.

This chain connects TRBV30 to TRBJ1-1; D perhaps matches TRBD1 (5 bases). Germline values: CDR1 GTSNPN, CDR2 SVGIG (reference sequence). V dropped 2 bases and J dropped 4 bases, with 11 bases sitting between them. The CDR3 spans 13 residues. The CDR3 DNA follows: TGTGCCTGGAGTATCGTAAGGGGCACTGAAGCTTTCTTT. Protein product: CAWSIVRGTEAFF.

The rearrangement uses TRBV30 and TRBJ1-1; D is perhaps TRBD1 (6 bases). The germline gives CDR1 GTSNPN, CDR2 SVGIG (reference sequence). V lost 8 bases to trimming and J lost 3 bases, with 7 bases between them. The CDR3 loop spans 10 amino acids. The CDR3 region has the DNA TGTGCCGGACAGCACACTGAAGCTTTCTTT. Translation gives CAGQHTEAFF.

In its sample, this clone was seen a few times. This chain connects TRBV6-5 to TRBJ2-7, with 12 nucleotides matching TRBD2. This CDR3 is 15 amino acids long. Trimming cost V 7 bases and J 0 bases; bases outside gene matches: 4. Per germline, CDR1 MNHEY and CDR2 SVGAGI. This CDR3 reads CASTLAGGLSYEQYF. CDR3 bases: TGTGCCAGCACCCTAGCGGGAGGGCTCTCCTACGAGCAGTACTTC.

CDR3 DNA: TGTGCCAGCAGCCAAGGGTCGGGAGGGGTAAACATTCAGTACTTC. This encodes CASSQGSGGVNIQYF. The chain links TRBV4-2 to TRBJ2-4; TRBD2 matches at 8 bases. CDR3 length: 15 residues. CDR1 LGHNA and CDR2 YNFKEQ come from the germline V gene. Trimming at V came to 1 base and at J to 6 bases, leaving 5 bases not matched to a gene.

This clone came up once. CDR3 in DNA: TGTGCCAGCAGCCAAGAAGGGGGTGAGGGTGAAAAACTGTTTTTT. Translating it yields CASSQEGGEGEKLFF. J is TRBJ1-4 and V is TRBV4-2; D possibly corresponds to TRBD1 (6 bases). CDR1 and CDR2 from the germline V gene are LGHNA and YNFKEQ. V shed 0 bases and J shed 7 bases, with 12 bases lying between them. This CDR3 is 15 amino acids long.

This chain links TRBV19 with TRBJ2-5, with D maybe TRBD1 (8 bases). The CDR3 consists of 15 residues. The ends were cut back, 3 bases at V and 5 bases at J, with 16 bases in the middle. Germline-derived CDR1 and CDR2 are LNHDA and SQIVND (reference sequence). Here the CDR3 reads CASSIGGQGGETQYF. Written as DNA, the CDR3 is TGTGCCAGTAGTATTGGTGGACAGGGAGGGGAGACCCAGTACTTC.

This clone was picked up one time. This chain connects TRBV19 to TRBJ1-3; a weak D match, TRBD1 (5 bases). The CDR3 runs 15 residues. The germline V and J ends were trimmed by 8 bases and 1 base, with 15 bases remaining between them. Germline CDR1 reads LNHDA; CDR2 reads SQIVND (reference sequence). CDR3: CASHGTGRSGNTIYF. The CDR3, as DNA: TGTGCCAGTCATGGTACAGGCAGATCTGGAAACACCATATATTTT.

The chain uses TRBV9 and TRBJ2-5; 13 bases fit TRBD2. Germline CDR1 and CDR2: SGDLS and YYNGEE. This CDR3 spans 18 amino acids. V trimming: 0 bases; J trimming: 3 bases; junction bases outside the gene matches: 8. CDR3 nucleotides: TGTGCCAGCAGCGTAGGGACTAGCGGGAGACGACGGGAAGAGACCCAGTACTTC. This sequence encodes CASSVGTSGRRREETQYF.

CDR3 coding DNA: TGTGCCAGCAGCTGGGACAGGGCATCCTACGAGCAGTACTTC. Its translation: CASSWDRASYEQYF. The chain couples TRBV5-6 to TRBJ2-7; 9 positions agree with TRBD1. CDR1 and CDR2 from the germline V gene are SGHDT and YYEEEE. CDR3 length: 14 amino acids. V trimming: 3 bases; J trimming: 1 base; junction bases outside the gene matches: 2.

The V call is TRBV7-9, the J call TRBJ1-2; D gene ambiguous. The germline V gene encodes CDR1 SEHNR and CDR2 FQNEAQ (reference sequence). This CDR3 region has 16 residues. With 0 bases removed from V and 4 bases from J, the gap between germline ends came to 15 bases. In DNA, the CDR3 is TGTGCCAGCAGCTTAGCCTTGGACCGGAATCTCTATGGCTACACCTTC. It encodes CASSLALDRNLYGYTF.

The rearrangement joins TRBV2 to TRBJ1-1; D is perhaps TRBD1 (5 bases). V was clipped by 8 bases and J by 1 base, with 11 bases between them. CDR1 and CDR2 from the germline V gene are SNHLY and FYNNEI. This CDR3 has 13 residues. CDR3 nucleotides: TGTGCCAGCGCAGGGCCCGAGAACACTGAAGCTTTCTTT. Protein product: CASAGPENTEAFF.

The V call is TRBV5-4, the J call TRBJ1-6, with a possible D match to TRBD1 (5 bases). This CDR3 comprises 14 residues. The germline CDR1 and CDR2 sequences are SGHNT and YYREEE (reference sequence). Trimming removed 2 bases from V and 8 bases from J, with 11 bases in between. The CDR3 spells CASSLPGNDSPLHF. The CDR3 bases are TGTGCCAGCAGCTTACCAGGGAATGATTCACCCCTCCACTTT.

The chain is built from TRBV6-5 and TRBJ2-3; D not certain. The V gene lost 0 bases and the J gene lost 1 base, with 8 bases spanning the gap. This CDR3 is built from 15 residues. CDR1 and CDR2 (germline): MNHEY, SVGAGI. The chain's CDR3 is CASSYSNGGTDTQYF. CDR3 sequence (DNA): TGTGCCAGCAGTTACTCGAATGGGGGCACAGATACGCAGTATTTT.

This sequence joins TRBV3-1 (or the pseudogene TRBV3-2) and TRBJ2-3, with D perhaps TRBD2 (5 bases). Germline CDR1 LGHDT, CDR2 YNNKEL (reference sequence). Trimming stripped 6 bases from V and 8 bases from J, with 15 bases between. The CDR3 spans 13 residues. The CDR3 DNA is TGTGCCAGCAGTTACGGGGAGCCCGGTACGCAGTATTTT. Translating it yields CASSYGEPGTQYF.

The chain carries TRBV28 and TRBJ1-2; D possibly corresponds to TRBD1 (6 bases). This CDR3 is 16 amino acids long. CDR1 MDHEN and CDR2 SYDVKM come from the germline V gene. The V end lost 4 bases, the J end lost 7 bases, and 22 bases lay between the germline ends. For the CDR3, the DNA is TGTGCCAGCAGTTCAACCCTCGGGGGGCGTCAAGGTGGCTACACCTTC. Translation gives CASSSTLGGRQGGYTF.

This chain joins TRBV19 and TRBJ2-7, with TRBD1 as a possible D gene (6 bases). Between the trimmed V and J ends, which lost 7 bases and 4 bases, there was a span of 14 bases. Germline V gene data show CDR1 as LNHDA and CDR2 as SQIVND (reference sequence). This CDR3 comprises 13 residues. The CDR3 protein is CASNPQDSYEQYF. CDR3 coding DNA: TGTGCCAGTAATCCCCAGGACAGTTACGAGCAGTACTTC.

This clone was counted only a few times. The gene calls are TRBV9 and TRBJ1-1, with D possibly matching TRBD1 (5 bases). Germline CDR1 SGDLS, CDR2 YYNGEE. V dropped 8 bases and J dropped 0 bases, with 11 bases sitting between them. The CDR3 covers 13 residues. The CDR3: CASSQGMNTEAFF. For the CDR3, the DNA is TGTGCCAGTTCTCAGGGCATGAACACTGAAGCTTTCTTT.

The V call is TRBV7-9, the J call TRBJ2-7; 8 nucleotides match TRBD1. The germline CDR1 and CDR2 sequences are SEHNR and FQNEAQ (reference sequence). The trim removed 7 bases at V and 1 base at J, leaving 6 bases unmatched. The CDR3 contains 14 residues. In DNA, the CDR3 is TGTGCCAGCAACCAGCAGGGGGCTTCCTACGAGCAGTACTTC. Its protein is CASNQQGASYEQYF.

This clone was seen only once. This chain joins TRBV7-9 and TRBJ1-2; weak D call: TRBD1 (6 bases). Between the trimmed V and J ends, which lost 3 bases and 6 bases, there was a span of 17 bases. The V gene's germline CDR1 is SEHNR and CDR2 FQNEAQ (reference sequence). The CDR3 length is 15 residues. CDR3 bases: TGTGCCAGCAGCTTTCCTCTTGGGGGGCCGCATGGCTACACCTTC. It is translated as CASSFPLGGPHGYTF.

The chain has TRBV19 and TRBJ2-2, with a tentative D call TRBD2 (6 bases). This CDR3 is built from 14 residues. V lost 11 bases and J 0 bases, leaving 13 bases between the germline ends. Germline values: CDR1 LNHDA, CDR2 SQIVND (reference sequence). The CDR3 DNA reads TGTGCCGGACGGACTACCCCGAACACCGGGGAGCTGTTTTTT. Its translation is CAGRTTPNTGELFF.

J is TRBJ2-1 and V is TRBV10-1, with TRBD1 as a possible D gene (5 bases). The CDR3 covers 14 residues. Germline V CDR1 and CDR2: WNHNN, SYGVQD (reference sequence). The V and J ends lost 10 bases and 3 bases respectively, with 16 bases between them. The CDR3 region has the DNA TGCGCCATCAAAAGGGGTACGGACTACAATGAGCAGTTCTTC. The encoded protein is CAIKRGTDYNEQFF.